This T cell receptor beta chain was identified in a study of blood T cell repertoires in COVID-19. Germline values: CDR1 KGHDR, CDR2 SFDVKD. J gave up 1 base and V 4 bases, and 8 bases lay outside the gene matches. The CDR3 is 16 residues long. TCRdb's copy holds only in-frame clones and misses some; the assay was immunoSEQ multiplex PCR. The sample yields over 200,000 clones, approximately 82% seen once. Sequenced: peripheral blood. The V gene is TRBV24-1, the J gene TRBJ2-7; 8 bases align to TRBD1. This receptor was obtained from a woman between 50 and 59 years old with acute or convalescent COVID-19. In nucleotides, the CDR3 is TGTGCCACCAGTGAGGGGCCCGGACAGGGTTCCTACGAGCAGTACTTC. This sequence encodes CATSEGPGQGSYEQYF.